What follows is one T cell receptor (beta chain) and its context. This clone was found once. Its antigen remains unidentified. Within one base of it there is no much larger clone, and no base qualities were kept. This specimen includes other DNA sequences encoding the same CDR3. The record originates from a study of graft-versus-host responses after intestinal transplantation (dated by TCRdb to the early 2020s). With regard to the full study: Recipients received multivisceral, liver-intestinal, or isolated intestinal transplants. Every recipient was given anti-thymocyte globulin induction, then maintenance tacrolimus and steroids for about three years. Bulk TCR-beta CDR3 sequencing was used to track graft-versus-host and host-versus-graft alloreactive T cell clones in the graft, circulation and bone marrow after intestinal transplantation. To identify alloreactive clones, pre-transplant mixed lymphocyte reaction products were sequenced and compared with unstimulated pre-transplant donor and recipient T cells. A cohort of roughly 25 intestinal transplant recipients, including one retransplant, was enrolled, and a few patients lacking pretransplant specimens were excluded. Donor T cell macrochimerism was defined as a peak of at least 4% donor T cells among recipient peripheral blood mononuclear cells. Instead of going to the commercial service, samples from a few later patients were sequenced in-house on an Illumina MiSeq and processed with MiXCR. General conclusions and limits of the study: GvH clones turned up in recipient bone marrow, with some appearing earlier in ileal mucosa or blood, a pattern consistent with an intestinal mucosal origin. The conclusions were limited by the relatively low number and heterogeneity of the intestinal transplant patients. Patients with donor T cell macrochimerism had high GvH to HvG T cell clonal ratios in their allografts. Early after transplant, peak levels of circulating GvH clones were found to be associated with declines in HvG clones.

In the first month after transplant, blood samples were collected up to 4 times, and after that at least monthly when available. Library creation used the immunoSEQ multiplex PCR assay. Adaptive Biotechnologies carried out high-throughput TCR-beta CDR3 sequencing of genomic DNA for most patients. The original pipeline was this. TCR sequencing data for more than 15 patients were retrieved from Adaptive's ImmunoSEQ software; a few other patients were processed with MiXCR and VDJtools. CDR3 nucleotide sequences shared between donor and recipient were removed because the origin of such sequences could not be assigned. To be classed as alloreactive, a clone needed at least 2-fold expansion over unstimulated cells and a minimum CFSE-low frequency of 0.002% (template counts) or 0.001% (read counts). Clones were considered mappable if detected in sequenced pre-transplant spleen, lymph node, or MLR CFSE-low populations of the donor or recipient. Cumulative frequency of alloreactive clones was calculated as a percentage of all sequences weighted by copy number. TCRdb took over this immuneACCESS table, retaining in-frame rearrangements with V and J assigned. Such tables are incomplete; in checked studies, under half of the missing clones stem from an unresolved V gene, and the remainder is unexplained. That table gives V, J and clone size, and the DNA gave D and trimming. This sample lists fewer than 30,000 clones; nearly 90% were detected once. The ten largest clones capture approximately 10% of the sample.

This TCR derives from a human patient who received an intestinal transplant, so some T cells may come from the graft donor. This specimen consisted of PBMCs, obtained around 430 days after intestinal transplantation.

The nucleotide sequence is given as TGCGCCAGCAGCCCCTCGACAGGGGCATGGGAAGAGCAGTACTTC. Translated, this is CASSPSTGAWEEQYF. The V and J genes are TRBV4-3 and TRBJ2-7; TRBD1 fits 8 bases in the junction. Based on the germline V gene, the CDR1 and CDR2 sequences are LGHNA and YSLEER. Ends trimmed: V by 4 bases, J by 7 bases; bases unmatched to a gene: 12. The CDR3 starts with the cysteine, ends with the phenylalanine, and has 15 residues. Only the CDR3 portion is preserved as DNA: 45 bases, with reading frame beginning at the first base.